The sequence of this T cell receptor beta chain was determined in a study of cytomegalovirus exposure and HLA in healthy donors. Across the whole study: Among about 179 million T cells, an earlier analysis found roughly 100 million unique TCR beta sequences.

General study results and limits: TCR beta sequences reportedly predicted most subjects' HLA-A and HLA-B alleles accurately. An analysis that came later showed most CMV-associated TCR beta chains appearing HLA-restricted. In vitro work confirmed that a few CMV-associated chains recognize CMV antigens.

Regarding this clone: Its antigen is not known.

PCR was performed using 60 Vbeta and 13 Jbeta primers. This table comes from immunoSEQ multiplex PCR, and its TCRdb copy is limited to in-frame clones, with some not included. This sample has 35,000 to 45,000 clones, with 55% to 75% found just once. The sample comprised PBMCs. The receptor was isolated from a man between 60 and 70 years old in good health and CMV-seropositive.

The chain's CDR3 is CASSLKWDRGYEQYF. The DNA of the CDR3 is TGTGCCAGCAGCTTGAAGTGGGACAGGGGCTACGAGCAGTACTTC. The chain links TRBV5-6 to TRBJ2-5; 10 bases fit TRBD1. The end of the DNA fits TRBJ2-7 better, so the J call may be wrong. CDR1 is SGHDT, CDR2 YYEEEE, per germline. The CDR3 spans 15 residues.